The entry below describes one T cell receptor beta chain. One end of the junction does not line up with germline, which may come from a read error. The sample is drawn from a study of blood T cells in healthy people across ages. The CDR3 loop spans 15 amino acids. Germline V gives CDR1 SGHRS, CDR2 YFSETQ. Combining a sample-barcoded 5' primer with a J-beta primer mix, a second PCR ran for roughly 7 to 12 cycles. TCRdb reanalysed the 5' RACE reads using MiXCR and keeps one entry per CDR3 protein. Of 600,000 to 1,000,000 distinct CDR3 sequences listed, around a quarter were seen once; the top ten hold roughly 3.8%. The same data also contributed to another study, on T cells of mothers and their children. That source notes: In both related and unrelated pairs, TCR recombination output is shaped similarly by thymic selection.

Sequencing was done on a sample of blood. This sequence joins TRBV5-1 and TRBJ2-1, with 10 positions matching TRBD1. This TCR was sampled from a boy aged 10-17 years in good health. CDR3 loop: CAGSPTGTGAPRVFF. The DNA for the CDR3 is TGCGCCGGCAGCCCAACCGGGACAGGGGCCCCTCGTGTGTTCTTC.